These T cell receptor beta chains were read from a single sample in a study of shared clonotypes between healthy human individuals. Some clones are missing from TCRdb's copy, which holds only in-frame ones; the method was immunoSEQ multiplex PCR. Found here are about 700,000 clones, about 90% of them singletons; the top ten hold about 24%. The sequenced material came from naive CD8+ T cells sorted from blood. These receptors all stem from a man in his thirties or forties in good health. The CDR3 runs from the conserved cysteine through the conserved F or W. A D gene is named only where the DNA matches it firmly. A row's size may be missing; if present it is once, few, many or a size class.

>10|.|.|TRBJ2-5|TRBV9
TGTGCCAGCGGAGGGGGGACCCAGTACTTC
CASGGGTQYF
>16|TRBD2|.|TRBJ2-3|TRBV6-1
TGTGCCAGCAGTGATTTTGCGGGAGGGTCGGGTGATACGCAGTATTTT
CASSDFAGGSGDTQYF
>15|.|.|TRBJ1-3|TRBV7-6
TGTGCCAGCAGCTTAGGGTCCTCCTCTGGAAACACCATATATTTT
CASSLGSSSGNTIYF
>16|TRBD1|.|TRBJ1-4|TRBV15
TGTGCCACCAGCAGAGAGTGGGGACAGGGAGATGAAAAACTGTTTTTT
CATSREWGQGDEKLFF
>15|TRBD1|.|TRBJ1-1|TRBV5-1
TGCGCCAGCAGCTTGGCAGGACAGGGGGGCACTGAAGCTTTCTTT
CASSLAGQGGTEAFF
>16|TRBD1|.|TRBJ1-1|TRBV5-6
TGTGCCAGCAGCTGGGGACAGGGGGTAAGGAGCACTGAAGCTTTCTTT
CASSWGQGVRSTEAFF
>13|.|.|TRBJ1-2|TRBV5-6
TGTGCCAGCAGCTTGCAAGGGCTTCGGGGCTACACCTTC
CASSLQGLRGYTF
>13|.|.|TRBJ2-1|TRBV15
TGTGCCACCAGTGGGAGTAGGTTGGATGAGCAGTTCTTC
CATSGSRLDEQFF
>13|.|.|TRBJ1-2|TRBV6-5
TGTGCCAGCAAATTGGACCCCCCCGATGGCTACACCTTC
CASKLDPPDGYTF
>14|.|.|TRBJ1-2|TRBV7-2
TGTGCCAGCAGCTTAGTCGGGGAACCATATGGCTACACCTTC
CASSLVGEPYGYTF
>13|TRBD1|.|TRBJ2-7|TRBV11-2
TGTGCCAGCAGCTTCACAGGGGGCTACGAGCAGTACTTC
CASSFTGGYEQYF
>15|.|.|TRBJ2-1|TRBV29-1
TGCAGCGTTGAAATGGCGGAAAGCTCCTACAATGAGCAGTTCTTC
CSVEMAESSYNEQFF
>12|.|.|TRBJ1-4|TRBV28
TGTGCCAGCAAAGCGGGTAATGAAAAACTGTTTTTT
CASKAGNEKLFF
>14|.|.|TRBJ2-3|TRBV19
TGTGCCAGTAGTATAGGGCTCCACACAGATACGCAGTATTTT
CASSIGLHTDTQYF
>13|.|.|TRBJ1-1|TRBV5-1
TGCGCCAGCAGCTTAGGGGCAGGGGCTGAAGCTTTCTTT
CASSLGAGAEAFF
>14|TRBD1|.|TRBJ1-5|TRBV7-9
TGTGCCAGCAGCTGGGACAGGGGAAATCAGCCCCAGCATTTT
CASSWDRGNQPQHF
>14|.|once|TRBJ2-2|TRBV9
TGTGCCAGCAGCGTAGGAGGGGGAACCGGGGAGCTGTTTTTT
CASSVGGGTGELFF
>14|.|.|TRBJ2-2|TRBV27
TGTGCCAGCAGTAGAGGAGGGGGCACCGGGGAGCTGTTTTTT
CASSRGGGTGELFF
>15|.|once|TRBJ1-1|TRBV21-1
TGTGCCAGCAGCAAATCCCCCGGGGAGGACACTGAAGCTTTCTTT
CASSKSPGEDTEAFF
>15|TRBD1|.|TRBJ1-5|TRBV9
TGTGCCAGCAGCGCCGGGACAGGGATCAATCAGCCCCAGCATTTT
CASSAGTGINQPQHF
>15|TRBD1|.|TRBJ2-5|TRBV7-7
TGTGCTAGCAGTCGCGACAGGGGGTACCAAGAGACCCAGTACTTC
CASSRDRGYQETQYF
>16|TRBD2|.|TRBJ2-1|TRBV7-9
TGTGCCAGCAGCTCGCGCGGGAGGGCTACCTACAATGAGCAGTTCTTC
CASSSRGRATYNEQFF
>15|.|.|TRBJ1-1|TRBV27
TGTGCCAGCAGTTTACTTAACAGACTGAACACTGAAGCTTTCTTT
CASSLLNRLNTEAFF
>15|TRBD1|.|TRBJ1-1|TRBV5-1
TGCGCCAGCAGGGAGCCGGGACAGGATTACACTGAAGCTTTCTTT
CASREPGQDYTEAFF
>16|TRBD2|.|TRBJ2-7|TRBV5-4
TGTGCCAGCAGCTTGGAAGGTAGCGGGAGCTCCTACGAGCAGTACTTC
CASSLEGSGSSYEQYF
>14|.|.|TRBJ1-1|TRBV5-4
TGTGCCAGCAGCTTGGCAGGAGGGAACACTGAAGCTTTCTTT
CASSLAGGNTEAFF